A single sample is the source of the 23 T cell receptor beta chains below, sequenced in a study of control samples from healthy donors and cancer patients. The repertoire was sequenced with immunoSEQ multiplex PCR; TCRdb's copy has only in-frame clones and lacks some. The data contain 150,000 or so clones, over 90% of them singletons. Sequences were obtained from blood. The receptor set was obtained from a man aged 45-60 years in good health.

The chain is built from TRBV2 and TRBJ2-7, with a tentative D call TRBD2 (5 bases). Germline CDR1 SNHLY, CDR2 FYNNEI. The CDR3 covers 15 residues. V dropped 3 bases and J dropped 0 bases, with 12 bases sitting between them. The DNA for the CDR3 is TGTGCCAGCAGTGATGTGCGGGCACTCTCCTACGAGCAGTACTTC. Amino acid sequence: CASSDVRALSYEQYF.

The rearrangement joins TRBV29-1 to TRBJ2-5; TRBD2 is a possible D gene (6 bases). The CDR3 runs 14 residues. The V gene lost 7 bases and the J gene lost 1 base, with 16 bases spanning the gap. Germline V gene lookup returns CDR1 SQVTM and CDR2 ANQGSEA. The CDR3 sequence is CSAVWGLFQETQYF. The CDR3 DNA reads TGCAGCGCCGTTTGGGGACTTTTCCAAGAGACCCAGTACTTC.

The chain joins TRBV28 to TRBJ1-2; the D gene is possibly TRBD1 (5 bases). This CDR3 contains 13 residues. V was trimmed by 7 bases and J by 5 bases, leaving 14 bases between them. In germline, CDR1 is MDHEN, CDR2 SYDVKM. The CDR3 coding sequence is TGTGCCAGCATTGGTGGGGCGCTTTATGGCTACACCTTC. This gives the protein CASIGGALYGYTF.

This clone has a single count. J is TRBJ1-4 and V is TRBV28, with D perhaps TRBD1 (5 bases). The length of the CDR3 is 15 residues. Trimming took off 6 bases at V and 4 bases at J, with 15 bases between the two ends. Germline values: CDR1 MDHEN, CDR2 SYDVKM. CDR3 sequence: CASRPSGTFNEKLFF. The CDR3 DNA is TGTGCCAGCAGACCTTCCGGGACGTTTAATGAAAAACTGTTTTTT.

The chain employs TRBV28 and TRBJ1-4; D gene uncertain. CDR1 MDHEN and CDR2 SYDVKM come from the germline V gene. CDR3 length: 14 residues. CDR3 in amino acids: CATSPGSTGEKLFF. CDR3 DNA sequence: TGTGCGACCTCCCCGGGCTCAACGGGTGAAAAACTGTTTTTT.

This clone was detected a few times. The J gene is TRBJ2-2, the V gene TRBV6-5, with D tentatively TRBD2 (5 bases). Germline V CDR1 and CDR2: MNHEY, SVGAGI. This CDR3 comprises 16 residues. Trimming removed 2 bases from V and 3 bases from J, with 13 bases in between. CDR3 sequence (DNA): TGTGCCAGCAGTTACGTCCCTGAGGGCGACACCGGGGAGCTGTTTTTT. This encodes CASSYVPEGDTGELFF.

DNA for the CDR3: TGTGCCAGCTCACTGACCCGGGACTCCCCGCAGTATTTT. Protein: CASSLTRDSPQYF. The rearrangement joins TRBV18 to TRBJ2-3, with D tentatively TRBD2 (6 bases). The CDR3 totals 13 residues. Germline CDR1 KGHSH, CDR2 LQKENI. Between the trimmed V and J ends, which lost 4 bases and 10 bases, there was a span of 15 bases.

This clone was seen once. CDR3: CASSLTGRRDTGELFF. The CDR3 DNA is TGCGCCAGCAGCTTGACAGGTCGTCGCGACACCGGGGAGCTGTTTTTT. The rearrangement joins TRBV5-1 to TRBJ2-2, with a weak D call TRBD1 (5 bases). The CDR3 length is 16 residues. Germline CDR1 and CDR2: SGHRS and YFSETQ. Between the trimmed V and J ends, which lost 1 base and 3 bases, there was a span of 13 bases. The whole variable domain, filled in from reference TRBV5-1 and TRBJ2-2, reads KAGVTQTPRYLIKTRGQQVTLSCSPISGHRSVSWYQQTPGQGLQFLFEYFSETQRNKGNFPGRFSGRQFSNSRSEMNVSTLELGDSALYLCASSLTGRRDTGELFFGEGSRLTVL.

The genes are TRBV27 and TRBJ1-2; TRBD1 is a possible D gene (5 bases). CDR3 length: 15 amino acids. With 5 bases removed from V and 8 bases from J, the gap between germline ends came to 21 bases. Germline CDR1 and CDR2: MNHEY and SMNVEV (reference sequence). The CDR3 DNA reads as TGTGCCAGCAGTGGGGCCGGGACCTCTTTGGTGGGCTACACCTTC. This codes for CASSGAGTSLVGYTF.

The J gene is TRBJ2-5, the V gene TRBV5-1; D is tentatively TRBD1 or TRBD2 (5 bases each). CDR1 SGHRS and CDR2 YFSETQ come from the germline V gene. The length of the CDR3 is 15 residues. V was trimmed by 2 bases and J by 1 base, leaving 12 bases between them. Written as DNA, the CDR3 is TGCGCCAGCAGCTTCACTCTCGGGGCCCAAGAGACCCAGTACTTC. Its protein product is CASSFTLGAQETQYF.

This chain uses TRBV10-1 with TRBJ2-3; no firm D call. This CDR3 has 13 residues. Germline values: CDR1 WNHNN, CDR2 SYGVQD (reference sequence). Trimming left V 5 bases short and J 0 bases short, with 6 bases between. CDR3 nucleotide sequence: TGCGCCAGCAGTTCGAGCAGCACAGATACGCAGTATTTT. It translates to CASSSSSTDTQYF.

This chain uses TRBV10-3 with TRBJ2-3; D call uncertain. This CDR3 spans 13 amino acids. Germline CDR1 is ENHRY and CDR2 is SYGVKD. Trimming took 0 bases from V and 7 from J, leaving 8 bases between them. CDR3 in amino acids: CAISESNRNTQYF. The CDR3 DNA is TGTGCCATCAGTGAGTCGAATCGCAATACGCAGTATTTT.

This clone is a singleton in its sample. The chain joins TRBV28 to TRBJ2-2; D is undetermined. CDR3 length: 14 amino acids. CDR1 and CDR2 (germline): MDHEN, SYDVKM. V dropped 3 bases and J dropped 5 bases, with 10 bases sitting between them. The CDR3 coding sequence is TGTGCCAGCAGTTTGTGGGCTTCGACCGGGGAGCTGTTTTTT. Its protein is CASSLWASTGELFF.

This chain connects TRBV4-1 to TRBJ2-1; D not resolved. CDR3 length equals 12 residues. V shed 3 bases and J shed 9 bases, with 9 bases lying between them. Germline assignment: CDR1 MGHRA and CDR2 YSYEKL. CDR3 protein: CASSQLHGEQFF. The CDR3 DNA is TGCGCCAGCAGCCAGCTCCATGGTGAGCAGTTCTTC.

The J gene is TRBJ2-7, the V gene TRBV5-1, with D uncertain. The CDR3 runs to 13 residues. Trimming removed 5 bases at V and 2 bases at J, with 11 bases between. Germline V CDR1 and CDR2: SGHRS, YFSETQ. CDR3 protein: CASSHTRTYEQYF. The CDR3 nucleotides read TGCGCCAGCAGTCACACTCGTACCTACGAGCAGTACTTC.

This clone was observed a single time. This chain links TRBV4-1 with TRBJ1-2; possible D gene TRBD1, 5 bases. The CDR3 runs to 14 residues. Germline V gene data show CDR1 as MGHRA and CDR2 as YSYEKL. Trimming stripped 0 bases from V and 4 bases from J, with 9 bases between. CDR3 nucleotide sequence: TGCGCCAGCAGCCAAGATAGGGGATCCTATGGCTACACCTTC. Its translation: CASSQDRGSYGYTF.

The chain is built from TRBV3-1 (or the pseudogene TRBV3-2) and TRBJ2-3; 13 nucleotides align to TRBD2. The length of the CDR3 is 17 residues. Germline lookup yields CDR1 LGHDT and CDR2 YNNKEL (reference sequence). The junction had 10 bases not matched to a gene; V was cut back by 4 bases and J by 6 bases. CDR3 amino acids: CASSPRTSGSGPDTQYF. CDR3 nucleotides: TGTGCCAGCAGCCCCCGGACTAGCGGGAGTGGTCCGGATACGCAGTATTTT.

This chain joins TRBV6-5 and TRBJ1-1, with D perhaps matching TRBD1 (6 bases). The V end was cut by 5 bases, the J end by 4 bases, with 14 bases between. Germline CDR1 and CDR2: MNHEY and SVGAGI. This CDR3 is 14 amino acids long. This CDR3 is CASSKDRWGTEAFF. In DNA, the CDR3 is TGTGCCAGCAGTAAGGACAGATGGGGCACTGAAGCTTTCTTT.

The chain uses TRBV6-5 and TRBJ2-7; 8 bases line up with TRBD1. The CDR3 has 14 amino acids. Germline V lookup: CDR1 MNHEY, CDR2 SVGAGI. With 4 bases clipped from V and 2 bases from J, the junction kept 4 bases outside the gene matches. The CDR3 region has the DNA TGTGCCAGCAGTTTTAGGACAGGGCCCTACGAGCAGTACTTC. Translating it yields CASSFRTGPYEQYF.

This rearrangement joins TRBV5-8 to TRBJ1-6; weak D call: TRBD1 (5 bases). This CDR3 comprises 14 residues. The V gene lost 1 base and the J gene lost 9 bases, with 11 bases spanning the gap. The germline V gene has CDR1 SGHTS and CDR2 YDEGEE. Here the CDR3 reads CASSLWGGSSPLHF. CDR3 nucleotides: TGTGCCAGCAGCTTGTGGGGGGGTAGTTCACCCCTCCACTTT. Supplemented by reference TRBV5-8 and TRBJ1-6, the full variable domain reads EAGVTQSPTHLIKTRGQQATLRCSPISGHTSVYWYQQALGLGLQFLLWYDEGEERNRGNFPPRFSGRQFPNYSSELNVNALELEDSALYLCASSLWGGSSPLHFGNGTRLTVT.

This clone was seen just once. The chain links TRBV6-5 to TRBJ2-2; D is ambiguous. Germline V lookup: CDR1 MNHEY, CDR2 SVGAGI. Trimming shortened V by 2 bases and J by 5 bases, and 15 bases separated the two germline ends. This CDR3 has 16 amino acids. The CDR3 region is CASSYPTGIRTGELFF. CDR3 in DNA: TGTGCCAGCAGTTACCCCACTGGGATTCGAACCGGGGAGCTGTTTTTT.

The genes are TRBV4-1 and TRBJ2-3; TRBD1 matches 9 bases. The germline V gene encodes CDR1 MGHRA and CDR2 YSYEKL. V lost 5 bases and J lost 3; bases outside the gene matches: 9. CDR3 length: 16 residues. The CDR3 loop reads CASSRVPGQGTDTQYF. DNA for the CDR3: TGCGCCAGCAGCAGAGTGCCGGGACAGGGAACAGATACGCAGTATTTT.

This chain links TRBV10-2 with TRBJ2-7; a weak D match, TRBD2 (6 bases). Germline V gene data show CDR1 as WSHSY and CDR2 as SAAADI. V gave up 4 bases and J gave up 6 bases, with 7 bases separating them. The CDR3 extends over 11 amino acids. The CDR3 sequence is CASSAGVEQYF. The CDR3 nucleotides read TGCGCCAGCAGTGCGGGGGTCGAGCAGTACTTC.